This T cell receptor (beta chain) was sequenced during a study of blood T cell repertoires in COVID-19. About the study: Acute-phase and convalescent COVID-19 samples originated in the United States, Italy and Spain.

Trimming cost V 5 bases and J 3 bases, with 16 bases left between them. Germline V gene lookup returns CDR1 SGHTA and CDR2 FQGNSA. The CDR3 covers 15 residues. This clone was observed once. Some clones are missing from TCRdb's copy, which holds only in-frame ones; the method was immunoSEQ multiplex PCR. The data show 200,000 to 250,000 clones, 87% seen once. The study assigned cohorts using participant-reported clinical history. Cohort 3 donors counted as recovered after two negative PCRs, clearance, or resolved symptoms. The source material was PBMCs or T cells enriched from blood (not recorded which). The receptor was isolated from a young man who had recovered from COVID-19. The chain employs TRBV7-2 and TRBJ1-1; tentatively, D is TRBD1 (6 bases). CDR3 sequence: CASSLHGRGYTEAFF. The CDR3 DNA reads TGTGCCAGCAGCCTACATGGGAGGGGGTACACTGAAGCTTTCTTT.